This T cell receptor (beta chain) originates from a study of T-cell reconstitution after alpha-beta-depleted transplantation in children. As it was prepared, the TCRbeta library received unique molecular identifiers. TCRdb reanalysed the PCR reads using MiXCR and keeps one entry per CDR3 protein. This table holds fewer than 1 million distinct CDR3 sequences, about 16% found once. The sequencing used PBMCs, mostly from graft donor cells, collected 360 days after TCRalphabeta/CD19-depleted stem cell transplant. This clonotype originated in a male patient younger than 18 who had a stem cell transplant for acute lymphoblastic leukemia, so the T cells may come from the graft donor.

The DNA of the CDR3 is TGCGCCAGCAGCTTACAACCATCCGGGACATCTATTAACGAGCAGTACTTC. Translated: CASSLQPSGTSINEQYF. This chain joins TRBV5-1 and TRBJ2-7; TRBD1 is a possible D gene (6 bases). Per the germline V gene, CDR1 is SGHRS and CDR2 is YFSETQ. The ends were cut back, 2 bases at V and 5 bases at J, with 23 bases in the middle. The CDR3 has 17 amino acids.